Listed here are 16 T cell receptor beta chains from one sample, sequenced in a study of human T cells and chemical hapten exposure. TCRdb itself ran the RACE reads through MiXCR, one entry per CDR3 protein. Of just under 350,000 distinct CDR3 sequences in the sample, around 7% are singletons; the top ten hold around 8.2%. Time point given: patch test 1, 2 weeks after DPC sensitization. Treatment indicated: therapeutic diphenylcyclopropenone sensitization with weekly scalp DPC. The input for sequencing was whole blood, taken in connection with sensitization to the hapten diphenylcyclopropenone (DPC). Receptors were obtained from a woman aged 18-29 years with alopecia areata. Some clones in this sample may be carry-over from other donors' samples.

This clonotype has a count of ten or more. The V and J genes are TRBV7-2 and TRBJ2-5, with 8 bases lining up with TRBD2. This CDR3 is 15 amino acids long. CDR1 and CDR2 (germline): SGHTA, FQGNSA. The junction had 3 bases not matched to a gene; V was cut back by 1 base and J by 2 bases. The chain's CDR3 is CASSLVGGGQETQYF. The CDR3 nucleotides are TGTGCCAGCAGCTTAGTCGGGGGGGGTCAAGAGACCCAGTACTTC.

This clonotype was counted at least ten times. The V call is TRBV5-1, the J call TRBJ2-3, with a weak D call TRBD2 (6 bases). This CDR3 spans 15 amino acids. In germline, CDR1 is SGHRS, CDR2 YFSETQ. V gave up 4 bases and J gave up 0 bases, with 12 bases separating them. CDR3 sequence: CASSVTGASTDTQYF. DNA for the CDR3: TGCGCCAGCAGCGTGACGGGAGCCAGCACAGATACGCAGTATTTT.

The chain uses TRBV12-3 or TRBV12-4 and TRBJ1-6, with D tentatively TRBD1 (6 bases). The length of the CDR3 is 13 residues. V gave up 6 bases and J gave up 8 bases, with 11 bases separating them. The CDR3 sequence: CASSAKGDSPLHF. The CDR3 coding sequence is TGTGCCAGCAGCGCGAAGGGGGATTCACCCCTCCACTTT.

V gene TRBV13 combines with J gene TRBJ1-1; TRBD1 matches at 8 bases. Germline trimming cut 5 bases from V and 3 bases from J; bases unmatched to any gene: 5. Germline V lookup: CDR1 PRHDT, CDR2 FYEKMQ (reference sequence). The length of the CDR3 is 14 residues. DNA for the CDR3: TGTGCCAGCAGCAGGGGGACAGGATACACTGAAGCTTTCTTT. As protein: CASSRGTGYTEAFF.

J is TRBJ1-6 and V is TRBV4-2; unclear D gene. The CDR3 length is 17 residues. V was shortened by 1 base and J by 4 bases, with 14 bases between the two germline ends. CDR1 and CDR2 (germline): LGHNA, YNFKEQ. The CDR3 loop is CASSQGERLLYNSPLHF. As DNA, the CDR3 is TGTGCCAGCAGCCAAGGAGAGAGACTGCTTTATAATTCACCCCTCCACTTT.

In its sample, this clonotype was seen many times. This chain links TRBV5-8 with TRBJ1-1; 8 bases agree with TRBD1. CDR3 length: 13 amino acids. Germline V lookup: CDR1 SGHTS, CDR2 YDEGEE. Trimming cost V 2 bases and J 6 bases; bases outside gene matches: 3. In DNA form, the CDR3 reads TGTGCCAGCAGCTTCGACAGGGGTCCTGAAGCTTTCTTT. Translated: CASSFDRGPEAFF.

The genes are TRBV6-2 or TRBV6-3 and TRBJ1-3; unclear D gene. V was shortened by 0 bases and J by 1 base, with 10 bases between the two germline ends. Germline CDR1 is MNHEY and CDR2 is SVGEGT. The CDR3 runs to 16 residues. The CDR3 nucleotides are TGTGCCAGCAGTTACTCGAACTTCGAGTCTGGAAACACCATATATTTT. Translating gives CASSYSNFESGNTIYF.

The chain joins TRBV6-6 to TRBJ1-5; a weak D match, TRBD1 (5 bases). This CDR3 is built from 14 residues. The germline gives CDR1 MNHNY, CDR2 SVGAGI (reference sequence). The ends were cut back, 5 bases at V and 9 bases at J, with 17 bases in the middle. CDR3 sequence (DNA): TGTGCCAGCAGTCAATCCCCCCAGGGCTGGCCCCAGCATTTT. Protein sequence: CASSQSPQGWPQHF.

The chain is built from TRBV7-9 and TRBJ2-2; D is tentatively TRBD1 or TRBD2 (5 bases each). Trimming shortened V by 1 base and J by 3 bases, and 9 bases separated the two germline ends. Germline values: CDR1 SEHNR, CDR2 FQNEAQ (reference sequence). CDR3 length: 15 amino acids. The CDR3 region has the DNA TGTGCCAGCAGCTTAGTTGAGGGGTACACCGGGGAGCTGTTTTTT. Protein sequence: CASSLVEGYTGELFF.

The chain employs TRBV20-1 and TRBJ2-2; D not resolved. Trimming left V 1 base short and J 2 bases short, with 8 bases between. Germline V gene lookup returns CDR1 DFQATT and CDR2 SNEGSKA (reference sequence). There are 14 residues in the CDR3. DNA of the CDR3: TGCAGTGCTAGAGTCTTGACAAACACCGGGGAGCTGTTTTTT. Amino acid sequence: CSARVLTNTGELFF.

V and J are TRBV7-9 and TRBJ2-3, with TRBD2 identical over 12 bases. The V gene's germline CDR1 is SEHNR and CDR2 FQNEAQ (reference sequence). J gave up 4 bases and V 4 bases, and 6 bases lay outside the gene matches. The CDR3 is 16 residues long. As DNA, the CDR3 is TGTGCCAGCAGCTCCACCCTAGCGGGGGGGCCAGATACGCAGTATTTT. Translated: CASSSTLAGGPDTQYF. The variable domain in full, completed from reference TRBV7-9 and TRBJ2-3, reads DTGVSQNPRHKITKRGQNVTFRCDPISEHNRLYWYRQTLGQGPEFLTYFQNEAQLEKSRLLSDRFSAERPKGSFSTLEIQRTEQGDSAMYLCASSSTLAGGPDTQYFGPGTRLTVL.

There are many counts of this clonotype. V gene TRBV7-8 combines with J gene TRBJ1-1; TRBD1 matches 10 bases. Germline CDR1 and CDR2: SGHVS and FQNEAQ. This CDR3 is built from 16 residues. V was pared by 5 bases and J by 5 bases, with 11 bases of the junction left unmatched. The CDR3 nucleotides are TGTGCCAGCAGCCTGGGACAGGGGAAGTTCCATACTGAAGCTTTCTTT. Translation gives CASSLGQGKFHTEAFF.

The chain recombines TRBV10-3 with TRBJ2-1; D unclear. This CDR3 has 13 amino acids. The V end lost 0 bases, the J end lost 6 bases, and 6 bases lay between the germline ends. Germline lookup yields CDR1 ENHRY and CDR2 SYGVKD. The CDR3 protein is CAISESLVNEQFF. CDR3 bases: TGTGCCATCAGTGAGTCACTGGTCAATGAGCAGTTCTTC.

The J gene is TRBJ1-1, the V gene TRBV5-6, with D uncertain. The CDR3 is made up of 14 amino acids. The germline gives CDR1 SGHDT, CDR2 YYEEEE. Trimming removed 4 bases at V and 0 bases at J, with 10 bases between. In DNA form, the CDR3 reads TGTGCCAGCAGCCCAGACACCTTGAACACTGAAGCTTTCTTT. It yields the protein CASSPDTLNTEAFF.

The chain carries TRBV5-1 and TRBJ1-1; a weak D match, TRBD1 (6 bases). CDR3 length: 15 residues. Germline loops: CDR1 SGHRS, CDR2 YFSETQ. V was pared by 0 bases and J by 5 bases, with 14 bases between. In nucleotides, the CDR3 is TGCGCCAGCAGCTTGGCAGCAGCAGGGGTTACTGAAGCTTTCTTT. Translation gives CASSLAAAGVTEAFF.

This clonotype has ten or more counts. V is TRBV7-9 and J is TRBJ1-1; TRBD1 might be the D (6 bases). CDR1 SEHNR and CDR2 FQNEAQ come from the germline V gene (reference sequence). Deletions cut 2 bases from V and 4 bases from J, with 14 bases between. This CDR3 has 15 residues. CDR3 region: CASSLFGGAVTEAFF. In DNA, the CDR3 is TGTGCCAGCAGCTTATTTGGGGGCGCGGTCACTGAAGCTTTCTTT. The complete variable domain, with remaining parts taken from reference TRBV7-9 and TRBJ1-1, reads DTGVSQNPRHKITKRGQNVTFRCDPISEHNRLYWYRQTLGQGPEFLTYFQNEAQLEKSRLLSDRFSAERPKGSFSTLEIQRTEQGDSAMYLCASSLFGGAVTEAFFGQGTRLTVV.